This T cell receptor (beta chain) was sequenced during a study of T cell changes during pregnancy in multiple sclerosis (dated by TCRdb to the late 2010s). Describing the broader study: Changes in the T cell repertoire over the course of pregnancy were examined in this study in women with multiple sclerosis.

In this sample, this clone turned up once. The clone's antigen remains unknown. No base qualities exist here, and no much larger clone lies one base off it. Library construction relied on the immunoSEQ multiplex PCR assay. Entries here come from immuneACCESS through TCRdb and include only in-frame sequences with V and J called. Some clones fail to appear in such tables; in the studies checked, an unresolved V gene covers under half of the shortfall, and the cause of the remainder is unknown. A total of 54,000 or so clones appear in this sample, about 93% of them only once. The ten largest clonotypes hold roughly 0.34% of the sample. The clonotype comes from a female donor with multiple sclerosis, enrolled in a pregnancy study. The source material was CD4+ T cells from peripheral blood mononuclear cells, sampled before pregnancy.

The bases read TGTGCCAGCAGCTTAGAGTGGACTAGCCCACTCGAGCAGTACTTC. It translates as CASSLEWTSPLEQYF. This chain joins TRBV7-2 to TRBJ2-7; 8 bases in the junction line up with TRBD2. V is pruned by 1 base and J by 6 bases, leaving 8 bases of the junction without a gene match. The germline V gene supplies CDR1 SGHTA and CDR2 FQGNSA. The CDR3 starts with the cysteine, ends with the phenylalanine, and has 15 residues. This entry keeps only the CDR3 DNA: 45 bases, framed from base 1.